This TCR beta chain was sequenced during a study of blood T cell repertoires in COVID-19 (dated by TCRdb to 2018 to 2020). Regarding the complete study: Samples from collaborators originated in the United States, Italy and Spain and spanned both the acute and convalescent phases of COVID-19. Where HLA class I and class II types were available, the types were taken from metadata supplied by the sample provider, not from assay-based typing. The sample metadata nearly always contained a de-identified subject ID, COVID-19 status, age in years and sex. The repertoires were made available in a free public database intended to serve as a resource for research on the immune response to SARS-CoV-2. The dataset comprised deeply sampled blood TCRbeta repertoires from subjects exposed to, actively infected with, or recovered from COVID-19. The material from the prospective study consisted of cDNA or gDNA derived from T cells, B-cell-depleted T cells, or PBMCs. Samples were obtained from the ongoing ImmuneRACE study (first 160 participants) and from 1,000 to 1,500 subjects provided by 6 global collaborators. On the study overall, not on this receptor specifically: Clinical and demographic metadata were provided uncurated, with the amount varying by source and participant.

Sequences SGHRS (CDR1) and YFSETQ (CDR2) are obtained from the germline V gene. The CDR3 goes from the cysteine to the phenylalanine over 13 residues. Here the CDR3 DNA is all that survives: 39 bases in frame from base 1. Clipping removes 4 bases from V and 5 bases from J, with 1 as the unmatched junction base count. TCRbeta CDR3 regions were amplified from genomic DNA using the immunoSEQ Assay, a bias-controlled multiplex PCR. The original methods were these. Nucleated cell counts per sample were estimated from amplification of reference gene primers within the assay. Sequence reads were collapsed and filtered to measure the absolute abundance of every unique TCRbeta CDR3 rearrangement. Productive Simpson clonality was computed per sample as the square root of Simpson's diversity index over productive rearrangements. Sourced from immuneACCESS, this table was stored by TCRdb with only in-frame sequences that have V and J called. A share of the clones is absent; for the studies checked, an unresolved V gene accounts for under half, and the remainder has no known explanation. V and J calls and clone size are as listed in that table; D and trimming were resolved from the DNA. The sample table holds 200,000 to 250,000 clones, of which 70% to 90% were seen once. The leading ten clones occupy approximately 10% of the sample.

Concerning this clone: The antigen it recognizes is unknown. Qualities for individual bases were not recorded, and no much larger clone is one base off.

Participants in the prospective study were aged about 18 to 95 years, lived in about two dozen United States geographic areas, and enrolled through a virtual design. In the prospective study, participants were assigned to cohorts based on the clinical history participants reported in a screening survey and a study questionnaire. ImmuneRACE Cohort 3 recovered participants were defined by two consecutive negative NP/OP PCR tests, healthcare professional clearance, or symptom resolution. Mobile phlebotomists in the prospective study collected whole blood, serum and a nasopharyngeal or oropharyngeal swab from every participant. Additional blood draws and questionnaires over an approximately two-month period could optionally be provided by prospective study participants. Before DNA extraction, prospective study blood samples were shipped either frozen or at room temperature.

The chain is encoded by TRBV5-1 joined to TRBJ2-2; 8 bases in the junction line up with TRBD1. The specimen sequenced was PBMCs or T cells enriched from blood (not recorded which). This receptor was obtained from a man aged 30 to 39 who had recovered from COVID-19. The CDR3 region reads CASSGQGTGELFF. The DNA is as follows: TGCGCCAGCAGCGGACAGGGAACCGGGGAGCTGTTTTTT.